The entry that follows covers one TCR beta chain sequence. Its antigen is still unknown. In blood CD8+ and CD4+ T cells, TCR beta underwent sequencing. Relapsing-remitting disease, either stable or active, was present in the multiple sclerosis controls, who were treatment-naive patients. The data originate from a study of CD8 T cells in Susac syndrome. An input of about 0.45 to 1 ug of RNA was subjected to reverse transcription using random hexamers. Across 54 Vbeta and 13 Jbeta, TCR beta CDR3 was amplified with immunoSEQ multiplex PCR. Each CDR3 protein is one row after TCRdb ran MiXCR on the immunoSEQ multiplex PCR reads. The sample carries some 120,000 distinct CDR3 sequences, approximately 89% recorded once. General study points: The study conceded that its TCR sequencing and HLA analysis involved relatively few individuals.

The germline V gene has CDR1 MNHEY and CDR2 SVGEGT. V lost 4 bases and J lost 0, with 19 bases in between. There are 18 residues in the CDR3. The receptor comes from a human donor with multiple sclerosis. Sequences were obtained from CD8+ T cells from PBMCs. V is TRBV6-2 or TRBV6-3 and J is TRBJ2-1; D unresolved. CDR3 in DNA: TGTGCCAGCAGTTCCCTCTTACCCACAGATAGCTCCTACAATGAGCAGTTCTTC. Protein product: CASSSLLPTDSSYNEQFF.